Detailed here is one TCR beta chain. Its antigen is as yet unknown. The sample is drawn from a study of response to subunit inactivated influenza vaccine. General study points: Each seasonal influenza vaccination, the authors suggested, recruits few new T cells.

Germline CDR1 LNHDA, CDR2 SQIVND (reference sequence). The CDR3 runs to 12 residues. The V end lost 4 bases, the J end lost 4 bases, and 5 bases lay between the germline ends. TCRdb used MiXCR to reprocess the RT-PCR reads, holding one entry per CDR3 protein. The profile shows 800,000 or so distinct CDR3 sequences, 21% of them singletons. V and J are TRBV19 and TRBJ2-1, with D maybe TRBD1 (5 bases). The TCR was taken from a middle-aged man who received an inactivated influenza vaccine. The sample here was PBMCs from blood, taken 4 to 6 days after vaccination. Here the CDR3 reads CASSTGYNEQFF. The CDR3, as DNA: TGTGCCAGTAGTACAGGGTACAATGAGCAGTTCTTC.